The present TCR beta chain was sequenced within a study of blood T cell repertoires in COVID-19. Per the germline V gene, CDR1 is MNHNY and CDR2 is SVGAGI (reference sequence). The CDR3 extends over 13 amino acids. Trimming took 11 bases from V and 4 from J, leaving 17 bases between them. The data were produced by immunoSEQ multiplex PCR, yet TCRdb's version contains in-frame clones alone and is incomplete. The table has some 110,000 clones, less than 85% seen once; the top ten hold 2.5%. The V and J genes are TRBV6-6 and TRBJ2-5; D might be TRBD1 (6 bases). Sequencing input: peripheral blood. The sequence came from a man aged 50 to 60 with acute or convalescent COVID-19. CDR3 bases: TGTGCCGCCTCCCCACAGGGCGGAGAGACCCAGTACTTC. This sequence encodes CAASPQGGETQYF.